What follows are 30 T cell receptor beta chains derived from one specimen sequenced in a study of CD8 T cells in Susac syndrome. Reverse transcription of roughly 0.5 to 1 ug RNA was carried out with random hexamers. MiXCR, applied by TCRdb to the immunoSEQ multiplex PCR reads, yields one record per CDR3 protein. The profile shows about 210,000 distinct CDR3 sequences, over 85% of them singletons. The sequenced sample consisted of CD4+ T cells from PBMCs. The receptors derive from a human donor in good health.

The rearrangement uses TRBV6-5 and TRBJ1-4; D is perhaps TRBD1 (5 bases). V was cut by 5 bases and J by 4 bases, with 8 bases left in between. The CDR3 is made up of 13 amino acids. CDR1 and CDR2 from the germline V gene are MNHEY and SVGAGI. The CDR3, as DNA: TGTGCCAGCAGTCGGGGCTTTAATGAAAAACTGTTTTTT. Residues: CASSRGFNEKLFF.

The chain couples TRBV29-1 to TRBJ2-7; D gene ambiguous. This CDR3 contains 12 residues. CDR1 and CDR2 (germline): SQVTM, ANQGSEA. With 4 bases removed from V and 0 bases from J, the gap between germline ends came to 7 bases. The CDR3 here is CSVGVSSYEQYF. CDR3 nucleotide sequence: TGCAGCGTTGGCGTGAGCTCCTACGAGCAGTACTTC.

This chain uses TRBV7-9 with TRBJ1-1; 8 nucleotides agree with TRBD1. Germline loops: CDR1 SEHNR, CDR2 FQNEAQ (reference sequence). This CDR3 region has 14 residues. With 3 bases clipped from V and 6 bases from J, the junction kept 6 bases outside the gene matches. The CDR3 DNA reads as TGTGCCAGCAGCTTCTCAACAGGGGGTGCTGAAGCTTTCTTT. The encoded protein is CASSFSTGGAEAFF. The full variable domain, with the rest looked up from reference TRBV7-9 and TRBJ1-1, is DTGVSQNPRHKITKRGQNVTFRCDPISEHNRLYWYRQTLGQGPEFLTYFQNEAQLEKSRLLSDRFSAERPKGSFSTLEIQRTEQGDSAMYLCASSFSTGGAEAFFGQGTRLTVV.

The gene calls are TRBV12-3 or TRBV12-4 and TRBJ1-6, with 7 bases lining up with TRBD1. CDR3 length: 16 amino acids. V shed 5 bases and J 0 bases; nucleotides not matched to a gene: 4. In DNA, the CDR3 is TGTGCCAGCAGTCAGACAGGGAGCTCCTATAATTCACCCCTCCACTTT. As protein: CASSQTGSSYNSPLHF.

This chain links TRBV18 with TRBJ2-3; D ambiguous. V was trimmed by 2 bases and J by 4 bases, leaving 19 bases between them. Germline V gives CDR1 KGHSH, CDR2 LQKENI. The CDR3 is 17 amino acids. CDR3 DNA sequence: TGTGCCAGCTCACCAACCCAACCCCGCTTAACTTCAGATACGCAGTATTTT. Translated: CASSPTQPRLTSDTQYF.

The chain carries TRBV7-8 and TRBJ1-2; no firm D call. The V end lost 1 base, the J end lost 5 bases, and 14 bases lay between the germline ends. The CDR3 contains 15 residues. CDR1 and CDR2 from the germline V gene are SGHVS and FQNEAQ. CDR3 DNA sequence: TGTGCCAGCAGCTTAGACGGGAGGTCCGAGTATGGCTACACCTTC. The encoded protein is CASSLDGRSEYGYTF. Full variable domain (remainder filled in from reference TRBV7-8 and TRBJ1-2): GAGVSQSPRYKVAKRGQDVALRCDPISGHVSLFWYQQALGQGPEFLTYFQNEAQLDKSGLPSDRFFAERPEGSVSTLKIQRTQQEDSAVYLCASSLDGRSEYGYTFGSGTRLTVV.

The CDR3 bases are TGTGCCAGCAGCAAGGGGCAGAGGGGAGAGACCCAGTACTTC. Translation gives CASSKGQRGETQYF. The rearrangement links TRBV7-2 to TRBJ2-5, with D possibly being TRBD1 or TRBD2 (5 bases each). The germline V and J ends were trimmed by 5 bases and 4 bases, with 14 bases remaining between them. This CDR3 comprises 14 residues. Germline V gene sequence: CDR1 SGHTA, CDR2 FQGNSA.

This clonotype was found once. This chain uses TRBV6-5 with TRBJ1-1; D gene uncertain. This CDR3 region has 14 residues. Trimming cost V 0 bases and J 1 base, with 6 bases left between them. Germline CDR1 is MNHEY and CDR2 is SVGAGI. The CDR3 sequence is CASSYSRGNTEAFF. The CDR3 bases are TGTGCCAGCAGTTACTCTCGTGGGAACACTGAAGCTTTCTTT.

This clonotype was counted only a few times. This chain uses TRBV28 with TRBJ1-4; TRBD1 agrees at 11 bases. CDR3 length: 15 amino acids. The J segment lost 6 bases and the V segment lost 4 bases, leaving 4 bases of the junction unmatched. In germline, CDR1 is MDHEN, CDR2 SYDVKM. DNA of the CDR3: TGTGCCAGCAGTTCACCGGGACAGGGGGATGAAAAACTGTTTTTT. As protein: CASSSPGQGDEKLFF.

The genes are TRBV5-6 and TRBJ2-1, with no clear D. CDR1 SGHDT and CDR2 YYEEEE come from the germline V gene. With 2 bases removed from V and 5 bases from J, the gap between germline ends came to 14 bases. The CDR3 extends over 15 amino acids. CDR3 sequence (DNA): TGTGCCAGCAGCTTCGGAGCGTCTCGGGACAATGAGCAGTTCTTC. It encodes CASSFGASRDNEQFF.

The V and J genes are TRBV7-2 and TRBJ2-5, with D uncertain. This CDR3 has 13 residues. V lost 5 bases and J lost 5, with 12 bases in between. Germline CDR1 reads SGHTA; CDR2 reads FQGNSA. CDR3 nucleotide sequence: TGTGCCAGCAGCGCACGCTTAAGGGAGACCCAGTACTTC. It encodes CASSARLRETQYF.

The V call is TRBV6-6, the J call TRBJ1-6, with D uncertain. The CDR3 is 15 residues long. Trimming removed 8 bases from V and 0 bases from J, with 11 bases in between. Germline loops: CDR1 MNHNY, CDR2 SVGAGI (reference sequence). The CDR3 region is CASFQISSYNSPLHF. In DNA, the CDR3 is TGTGCCAGCTTCCAAATTAGCTCCTATAATTCACCCCTCCACTTT.

The rearrangement uses TRBV5-1 and TRBJ1-2, with unresolved D. Germline V CDR1 and CDR2: SGHRS, YFSETQ. The CDR3 spans 12 residues. V lost 0 bases to trimming and J lost 8 bases, with 8 bases between them. CDR3 in amino acids: CASSLAPGGYTF. The CDR3 nucleotides are TGCGCCAGCAGCTTGGCCCCGGGGGGCTACACCTTC.

The chain recombines TRBV5-1 with TRBJ1-5; 8 bases are shared with TRBD1. The CDR3 extends over 15 amino acids. The germline gives CDR1 SGHRS, CDR2 YFSETQ. V shed 2 bases, J shed 6 bases, and the junction held 7 bases outside the gene matches. The CDR3 spells CASSLQGGLGQPQHF. The DNA of the CDR3 is TGCGCCAGCAGCTTACAGGGGGGACTTGGTCAGCCCCAGCATTTT.

The chain links TRBV5-4 to TRBJ1-1; TRBD1 might be the D (5 bases). Trimming cost V 1 base and J 5 bases, with 12 bases left between them. Germline loops: CDR1 SGHNT, CDR2 YYREEE (reference sequence). This CDR3 region has 14 residues. The CDR3, as DNA: TGTGCCAGCAGCTTGTCGTCAGGGAGAACTGAAGCTTTCTTT. Protein: CASSLSSGRTEAFF.

V gene TRBV4-1 combines with J gene TRBJ2-1, with D tentatively TRBD2 (6 bases). The CDR3 contains 14 residues. The ends were cut back, 0 bases at V and 5 bases at J, with 8 bases in the middle. In germline, CDR1 is MGHRA, CDR2 YSYEKL. The chain's CDR3 is CASSQEGLNNEQFF. DNA of the CDR3: TGCGCCAGCAGCCAAGAGGGACTTAACAATGAGCAGTTCTTC.

The chain employs TRBV18 and TRBJ1-1; tentatively, D is TRBD1 (5 bases). The germline V gene encodes CDR1 KGHSH and CDR2 LQKENI. The V and J ends lost 2 bases and 6 bases respectively, with 10 bases between them. This CDR3 has 13 amino acids. CDR3 protein: CASSPAGLPEAFF. DNA of the CDR3: TGTGCCAGCTCACCAGCAGGGCTGCCTGAAGCTTTCTTT.

V and J are TRBV14 and TRBJ1-1; 11 bases align to TRBD1. Germline-derived CDR1 and CDR2 are SGHDN and FVKESK. There are 15 residues in the CDR3. V dropped 3 bases and J dropped 10; count of bases not matched to a gene: 10. CDR3 in amino acids: CASSHTGQGAKGAFF. For the CDR3, the DNA is TGTGCCAGCAGCCATACTGGACAGGGGGCTAAGGGAGCTTTCTTT.

The rearrangement joins TRBV28 to TRBJ2-2; no firm D call. Germline loops: CDR1 MDHEN, CDR2 SYDVKM. CDR3 length: 12 residues. The germline V and J ends were trimmed by 5 bases and 7 bases, with 8 bases remaining between them. The CDR3 bases are TGTGCCAGCAGTCCAGCGAGCGGGGAGCTGTTTTTT. Translated: CASSPASGELFF.

V gene TRBV5-8 combines with J gene TRBJ1-1; D is unclear. Deletions cut 4 bases from V and 1 base from J, with 8 bases between. The CDR3 runs 13 residues. Germline V gene lookup returns CDR1 SGHTS and CDR2 YDEGEE. The DNA of the CDR3 is TGTGCCAGCAGCCACTGGAGGAACACTGAAGCTTTCTTT. Translated, it gives CASSHWRNTEAFF.

This rearrangement joins TRBV4-1 to TRBJ1-1, with 7 bases aligning to TRBD1. The CDR3 spans 16 residues. CDR1 MGHRA and CDR2 YSYEKL come from the germline V gene. V lost 1 base, J lost 3 bases, and 8 bases stayed unmatched. CDR3 sequence: CASSQVPDRADTEAFF. The CDR3 bases are TGCGCCAGCAGCCAAGTGCCAGACAGGGCAGACACTGAAGCTTTCTTT.

This chain links TRBV30 with TRBJ2-4; D is tentatively TRBD1 or TRBD2 (6 bases each). The germline CDR1 and CDR2 sequences are GTSNPN and SVGIG (reference sequence). The V end was cut by 2 bases, the J end by 5 bases, with 13 bases between. The CDR3 totals 14 residues. The CDR3 coding sequence is TGTGCCTGGAGTAAGGGGGGAGATCAAAACATTCAGTACTTC. This gives the protein CAWSKGGDQNIQYF. The full variable domain, in which reference TRBV30 and TRBJ2-4 provide the parts outside the CDR3, is SQTIHQWPATLVQPVGSPLSLECTVEGTSNPNLYWYRQAAGRGLQLLFYSVGIGQISSEVPQNLSASRPQDRQFILSSKKLLLSDSGFYLCAWSKGGDQNIQYFGAGTRLSVL.

The CDR3 nucleotides are TGTGCCAGCAATCACGGAGGGACAGGTGGACAGCCCCAGCATTTT. Translation gives CASNHGGTGGQPQHF. V is TRBV6-2 or TRBV6-3 and J is TRBJ1-5; 8 positions agree with TRBD1. Germline values: CDR1 MNHEY, CDR2 SVGEGT. This CDR3 is built from 15 residues. The ends lost 7 bases at V and 7 bases at J; junction bases unmatched: 12.

This clonotype has just one count. The chain has TRBV20-1 and TRBJ2-7; TRBD1 might be the D (6 bases). V was trimmed by 1 base and J by 10 bases, leaving 14 bases between them. CDR1 and CDR2 (germline): DFQATT, SNEGSKA (reference sequence). This CDR3 contains 12 residues. CDR3 protein: CSARGLLDSQYV. The CDR3 nucleotides are TGCAGTGCTAGAGGCCTGTTGGACAGTCAGTACGTC.

This chain links TRBV5-1 with TRBJ2-7, with 10 nucleotides matching TRBD1. The J segment lost 3 bases and the V segment lost 9 bases, leaving 6 bases of the junction unmatched. The CDR3 is 13 amino acids. Germline CDR1 SGHRS, CDR2 YFSETQ. The CDR3 nucleotides are TGCGCCATCCCGGACAGGGGGAGCTACGAGCAGTACTTC. Residues: CAIPDRGSYEQYF.

The V call is TRBV5-1, the J call TRBJ2-2, with TRBD1 identical over 7 bases. V lost 4 bases to trimming and J lost 4 bases; unmatched junction nucleotides: 16. The CDR3 consists of 18 residues. The V gene's germline CDR1 is SGHRS and CDR2 YFSETQ. The CDR3: CASSPQGGAFLATGELFF. The CDR3 DNA follows: TGCGCCAGCAGCCCCCAAGGGGGCGCATTTCTAGCCACCGGGGAGCTGTTTTTT.

The CDR3 loop is CASSPRRAWAQETQYF. The CDR3 region has the DNA TGTGCCAGCAGCCCCCGGCGCGCCTGGGCCCAAGAGACCCAGTACTTC. The V gene is TRBV5-6, the J gene TRBJ2-5; D ambiguous. Germline CDR1 is SGHDT and CDR2 is YYEEEE. This CDR3 is built from 16 residues. V dropped 4 bases and J dropped 1 base, with 17 bases sitting between them.

This chain links TRBV2 with TRBJ1-2; D is unresolved. Trimming removed 5 bases at V and 4 bases at J, with 8 bases between. The V gene's germline CDR1 is SNHLY and CDR2 FYNNEI. The CDR3 totals 12 residues. The CDR3 is CASSRQVYGYTF. The CDR3 DNA reads as TGTGCCAGCAGTCGCCAGGTCTATGGCTACACCTTC. The full variable domain, in which reference TRBV2 and TRBJ1-2 provide the parts outside the CDR3, is EPEVTQTPSHQVTQMGQEVILRCVPISNHLYFYWYRQILGQKVEFLVSFYNNEISEKSEIFDDQFSVERPDGSNFTLKIRSTKLEDSAMYFCASSRQVYGYTFGSGTRLTVV.

V usage is TRBV7-6 and J usage is TRBJ2-1; the match to TRBD2 covers 12 bases. The CDR3 spans 16 residues. From germline, CDR1 is SGHVS and CDR2 FNYEAQ. Trimming removed 3 bases from V and 9 bases from J; junction bases left unmatched: 9. In nucleotides, the CDR3 is TGTGCCAGCAGCTTTGCCTCCCTAGCGGGGGGGCCTGAGCAGTTCTTC. Its protein product is CASSFASLAGGPEQFF.

V gene TRBV24-1 combines with J gene TRBJ2-3, with D hard to call. Trimming took 6 bases from V and 6 from J, leaving 9 bases between them. CDR1 and CDR2 (germline): KGHDR, SFDVKD. The CDR3 is 12 amino acids. The CDR3 loop reads CATSLSVDTQYF. CDR3 nucleotides: TGTGCCACCAGTCTCTCAGTGGATACGCAGTATTTT.